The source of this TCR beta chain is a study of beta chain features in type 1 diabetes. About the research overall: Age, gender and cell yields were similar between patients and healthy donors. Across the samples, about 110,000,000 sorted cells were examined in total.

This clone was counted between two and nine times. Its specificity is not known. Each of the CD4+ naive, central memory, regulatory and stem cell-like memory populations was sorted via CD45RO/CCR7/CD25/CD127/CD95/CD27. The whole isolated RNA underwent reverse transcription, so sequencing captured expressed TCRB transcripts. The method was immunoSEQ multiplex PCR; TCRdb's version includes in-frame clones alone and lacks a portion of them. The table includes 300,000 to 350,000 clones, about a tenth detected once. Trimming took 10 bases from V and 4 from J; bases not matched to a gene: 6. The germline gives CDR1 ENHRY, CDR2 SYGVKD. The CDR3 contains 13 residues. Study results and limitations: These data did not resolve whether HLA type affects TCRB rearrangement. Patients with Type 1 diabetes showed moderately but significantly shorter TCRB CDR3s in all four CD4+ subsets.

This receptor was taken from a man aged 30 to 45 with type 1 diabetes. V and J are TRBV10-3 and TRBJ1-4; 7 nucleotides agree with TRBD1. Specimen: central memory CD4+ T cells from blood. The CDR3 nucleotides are TGTGCCACCCACGGGACAGTTAATGAAAAACTGTTTTTT. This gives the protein CATHGTVNEKLFF.